The clone carrying this T cell receptor (beta chain) showed up many times. The data were taken from a study of T cells in Graves' hyperthyroidism and ophthalmopathy. The investigators amplified TCR beta CDR3 regions from RNA transcripts. First-round RT-PCR with HTBI primers amplified the TCR CDR3 region. TCRdb analysed the multiplex PCR reads with MiXCR anew, one entry per CDR3 protein. The repertoire holds around 350,000 distinct CDR3 sequences, with about 18% as singletons. The germline V and J ends were trimmed by 2 bases and 5 bases, with 15 bases remaining between them. This CDR3 contains 15 residues. CDR1 and CDR2 from the germline V gene are DFQATT and SNEGSKA (reference sequence). Exclusion of a patient resulted from uncontrolled infection, other autoimmune disease, pregnancy or lactation. PBMCs were derived from roughly 10 ml fresh peripheral blood.

V and J are TRBV20-1 and TRBJ2-2; maybe TRBD2 (5 bases). The TCR comes from a woman younger than 35 with Graves' hyperthyroidism. Sequencing was carried out using blood. The CDR3 protein is CSARRTGRLTGELFF. The CDR3 DNA sequence: TGCAGTGCTAGAAGGACTGGCAGGCTGACCGGGGAGCTGTTTTTT.